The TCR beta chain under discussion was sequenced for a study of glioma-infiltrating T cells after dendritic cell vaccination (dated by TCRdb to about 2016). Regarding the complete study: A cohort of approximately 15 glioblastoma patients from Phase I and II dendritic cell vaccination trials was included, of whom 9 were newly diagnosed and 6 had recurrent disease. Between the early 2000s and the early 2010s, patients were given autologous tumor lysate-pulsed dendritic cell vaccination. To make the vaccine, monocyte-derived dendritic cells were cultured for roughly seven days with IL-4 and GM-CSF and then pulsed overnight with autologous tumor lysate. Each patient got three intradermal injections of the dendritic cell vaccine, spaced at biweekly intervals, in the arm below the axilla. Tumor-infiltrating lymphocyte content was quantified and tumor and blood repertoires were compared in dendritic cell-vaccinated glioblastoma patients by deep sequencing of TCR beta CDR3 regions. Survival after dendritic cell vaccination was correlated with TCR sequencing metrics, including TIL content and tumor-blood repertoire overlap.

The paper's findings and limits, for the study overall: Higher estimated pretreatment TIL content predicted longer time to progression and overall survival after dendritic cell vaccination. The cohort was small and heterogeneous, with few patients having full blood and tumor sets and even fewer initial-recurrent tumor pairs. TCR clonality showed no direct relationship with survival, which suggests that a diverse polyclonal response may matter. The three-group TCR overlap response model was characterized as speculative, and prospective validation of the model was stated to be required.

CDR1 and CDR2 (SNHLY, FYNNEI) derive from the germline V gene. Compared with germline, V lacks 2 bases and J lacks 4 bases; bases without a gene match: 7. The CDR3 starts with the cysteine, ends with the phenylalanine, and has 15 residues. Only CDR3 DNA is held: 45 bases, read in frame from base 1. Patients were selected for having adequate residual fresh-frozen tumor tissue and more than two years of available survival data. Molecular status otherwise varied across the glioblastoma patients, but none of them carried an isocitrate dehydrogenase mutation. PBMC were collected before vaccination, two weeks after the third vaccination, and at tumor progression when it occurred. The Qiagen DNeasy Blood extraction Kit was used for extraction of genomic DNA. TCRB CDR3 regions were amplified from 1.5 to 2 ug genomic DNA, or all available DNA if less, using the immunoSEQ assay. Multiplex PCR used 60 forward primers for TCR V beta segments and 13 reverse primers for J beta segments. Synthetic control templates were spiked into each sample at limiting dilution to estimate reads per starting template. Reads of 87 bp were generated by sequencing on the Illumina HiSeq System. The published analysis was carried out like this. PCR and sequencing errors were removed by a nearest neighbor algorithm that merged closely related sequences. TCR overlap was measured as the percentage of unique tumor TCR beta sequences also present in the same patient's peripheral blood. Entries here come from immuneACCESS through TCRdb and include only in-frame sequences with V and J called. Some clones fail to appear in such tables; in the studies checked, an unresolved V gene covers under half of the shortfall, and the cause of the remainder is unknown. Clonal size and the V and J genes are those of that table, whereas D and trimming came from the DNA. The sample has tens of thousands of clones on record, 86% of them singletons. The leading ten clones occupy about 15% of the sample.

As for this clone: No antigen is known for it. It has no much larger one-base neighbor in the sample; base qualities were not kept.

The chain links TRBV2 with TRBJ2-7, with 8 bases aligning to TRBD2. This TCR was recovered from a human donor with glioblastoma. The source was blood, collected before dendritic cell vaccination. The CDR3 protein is CASSERSGGGYEQYF. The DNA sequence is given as TGTGCCAGCAGTGAACGTTCGGGAGGGGGGTACGAGCAGTACTTC.